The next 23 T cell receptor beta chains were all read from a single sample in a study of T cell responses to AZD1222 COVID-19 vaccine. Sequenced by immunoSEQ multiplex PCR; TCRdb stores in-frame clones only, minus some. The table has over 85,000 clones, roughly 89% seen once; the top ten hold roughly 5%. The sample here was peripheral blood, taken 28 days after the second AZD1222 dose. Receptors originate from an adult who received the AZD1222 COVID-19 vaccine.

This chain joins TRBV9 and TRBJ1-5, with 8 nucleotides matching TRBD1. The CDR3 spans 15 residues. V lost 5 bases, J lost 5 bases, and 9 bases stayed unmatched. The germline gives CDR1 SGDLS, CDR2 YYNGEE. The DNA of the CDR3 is TGTGCCAGCAGTGAGGGACAGGCGCTTTATCAGCCCCAGCATTTT. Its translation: CASSEGQALYQPQHF.

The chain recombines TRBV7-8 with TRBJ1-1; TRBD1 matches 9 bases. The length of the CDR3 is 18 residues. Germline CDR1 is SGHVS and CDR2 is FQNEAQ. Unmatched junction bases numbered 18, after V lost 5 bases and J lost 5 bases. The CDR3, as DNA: TGTGCCAGCAGCGGAGAGAGGGCTACAGGGGGCTGGGGTACTGAAGCTTTCTTT. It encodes CASSGERATGGWGTEAFF.

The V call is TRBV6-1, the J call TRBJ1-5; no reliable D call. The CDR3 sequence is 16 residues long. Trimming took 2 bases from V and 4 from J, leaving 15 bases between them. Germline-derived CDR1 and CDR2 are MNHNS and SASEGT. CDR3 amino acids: CASSERAVAANQPQHF. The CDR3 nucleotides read TGTGCCAGCAGTGAACGGGCCGTAGCGGCAAATCAGCCCCAGCATTTT.

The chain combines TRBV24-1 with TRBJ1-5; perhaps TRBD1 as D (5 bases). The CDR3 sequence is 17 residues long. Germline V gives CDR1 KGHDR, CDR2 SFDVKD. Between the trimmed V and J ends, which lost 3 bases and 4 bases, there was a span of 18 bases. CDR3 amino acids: CATSDAPDWDGNQPQHF. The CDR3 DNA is TGTGCCACCAGTGATGCGCCCGACTGGGACGGGAATCAGCCCCAGCATTTT.

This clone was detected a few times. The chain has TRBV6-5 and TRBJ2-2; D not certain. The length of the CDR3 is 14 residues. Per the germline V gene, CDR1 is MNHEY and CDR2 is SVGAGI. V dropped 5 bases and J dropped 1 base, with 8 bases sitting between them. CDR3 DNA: TGTGCCAGCAGTCGGCGACAGAACACCGGGGAGCTGTTTTTT. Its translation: CASSRRQNTGELFF.

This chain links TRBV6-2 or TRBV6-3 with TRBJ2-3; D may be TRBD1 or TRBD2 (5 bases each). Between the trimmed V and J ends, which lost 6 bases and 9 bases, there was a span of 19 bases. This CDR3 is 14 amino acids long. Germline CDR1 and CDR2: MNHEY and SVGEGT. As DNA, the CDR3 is TGTGCCAGCAGCCCGGGGCGCCCGAGAGGAACGCAGTATTTT. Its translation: CASSPGRPRGTQYF.

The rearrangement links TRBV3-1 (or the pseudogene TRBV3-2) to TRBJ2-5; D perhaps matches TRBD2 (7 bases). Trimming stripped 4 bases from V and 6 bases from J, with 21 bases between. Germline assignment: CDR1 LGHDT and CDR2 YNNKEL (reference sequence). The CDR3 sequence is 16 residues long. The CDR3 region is CASSPEGERGRKTQYF. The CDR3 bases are TGTGCCAGCAGCCCCGAGGGGGAGCGGGGAAGGAAGACCCAGTACTTC.

In nucleotides, the CDR3 is TGTGCCAGCAGCCGACGACTAGCGGGGGGGCCGGATGAGCAGTTCTTC. Protein sequence: CASSRRLAGGPDEQFF. The chain is built from TRBV3-1 (or the pseudogene TRBV3-2) and TRBJ2-1; the match to TRBD2 covers 14 bases. Germline CDR1 is LGHDT and CDR2 is YNNKEL (reference sequence). This CDR3 has 16 residues. V gave up 4 bases and J gave up 8 bases; unmatched junction bases: 7.

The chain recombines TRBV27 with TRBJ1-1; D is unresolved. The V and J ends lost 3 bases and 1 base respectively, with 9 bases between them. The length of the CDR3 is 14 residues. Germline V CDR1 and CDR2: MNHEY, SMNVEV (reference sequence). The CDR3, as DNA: TGTGCCAGCAGTTTGGTTTTTGGGAACACTGAAGCTTTCTTT. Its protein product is CASSLVFGNTEAFF.

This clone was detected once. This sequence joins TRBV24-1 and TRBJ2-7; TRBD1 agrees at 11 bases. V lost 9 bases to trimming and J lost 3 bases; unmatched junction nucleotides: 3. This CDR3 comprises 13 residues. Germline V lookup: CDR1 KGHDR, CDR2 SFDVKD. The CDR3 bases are TGTGCCACCCAGGGGACAGGGGGCTACGAGCAGTACTTC. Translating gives CATQGTGGYEQYF.

DNA of the CDR3: TGTGCCACCAGTGATGGCGGCAGGGCTGGAAACACCATATATTTT. This sequence encodes CATSDGGRAGNTIYF. This chain connects TRBV24-1 to TRBJ1-3, with D tentatively TRBD1 (5 bases). V gave up 3 bases and J gave up 2 bases, with 10 bases separating them. The CDR3 sequence is 15 residues long. Looked up from germline, CDR1 is KGHDR and CDR2 is SFDVKD.

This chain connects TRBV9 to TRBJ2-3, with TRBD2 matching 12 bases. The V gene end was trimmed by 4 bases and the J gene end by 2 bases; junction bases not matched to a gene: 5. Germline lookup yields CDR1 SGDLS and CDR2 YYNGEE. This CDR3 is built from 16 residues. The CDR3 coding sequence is TGTGCCAGCAGCCGACTAGCGGGGGAGATCACAGATACGCAGTATTTT. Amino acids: CASSRLAGEITDTQYF.

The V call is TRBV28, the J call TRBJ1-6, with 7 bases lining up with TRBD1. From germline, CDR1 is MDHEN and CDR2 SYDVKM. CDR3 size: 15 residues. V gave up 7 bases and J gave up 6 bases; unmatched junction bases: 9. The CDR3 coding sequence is TGTGCCAGCACCCAAAACAGGGGCCGTAATTCACCCCTCCACTTT. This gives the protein CASTQNRGRNSPLHF.

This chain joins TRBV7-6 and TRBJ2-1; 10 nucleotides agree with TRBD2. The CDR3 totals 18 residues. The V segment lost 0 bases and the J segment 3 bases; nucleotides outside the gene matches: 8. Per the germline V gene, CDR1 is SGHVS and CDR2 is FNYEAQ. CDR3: CASSLARASGGFYNEQFF. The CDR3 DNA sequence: TGTGCCAGCAGCTTAGCGAGGGCTAGCGGGGGATTCTACAATGAGCAGTTCTTC.

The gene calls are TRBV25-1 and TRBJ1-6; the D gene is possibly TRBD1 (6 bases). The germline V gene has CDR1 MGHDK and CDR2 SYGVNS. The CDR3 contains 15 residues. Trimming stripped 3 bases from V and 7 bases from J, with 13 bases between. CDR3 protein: CASSEGTSENSPLHF. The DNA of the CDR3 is TGTGCCAGCAGTGAGGGGACATCGGAGAATTCACCCCTCCACTTT. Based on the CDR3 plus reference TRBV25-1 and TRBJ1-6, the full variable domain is EADIYQTPRYLVIGTGKKITLECSQTMGHDKMYWYQQDPGMELHLIHYSYGVNSTEKGDLSSESTVSRIRTEHFPLTLESARPSHTSQYLCASSEGTSENSPLHFGNGTRLTVT.

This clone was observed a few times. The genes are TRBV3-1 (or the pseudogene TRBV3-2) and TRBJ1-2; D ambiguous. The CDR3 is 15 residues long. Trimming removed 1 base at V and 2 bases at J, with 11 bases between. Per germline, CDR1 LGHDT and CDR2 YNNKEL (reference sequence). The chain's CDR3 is CASSQARRVNYGYTF. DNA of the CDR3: TGTGCCAGCAGCCAAGCGCGGAGAGTAAACTATGGCTACACCTTC.

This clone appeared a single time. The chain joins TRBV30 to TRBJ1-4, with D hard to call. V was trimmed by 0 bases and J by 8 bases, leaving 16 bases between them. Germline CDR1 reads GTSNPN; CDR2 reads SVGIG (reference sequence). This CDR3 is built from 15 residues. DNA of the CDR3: TGTGCCTGGAGTGTACGCAGTTCGGGAGGCGAAAAACTGTTTTTT. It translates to CAWSVRSSGGEKLFF.

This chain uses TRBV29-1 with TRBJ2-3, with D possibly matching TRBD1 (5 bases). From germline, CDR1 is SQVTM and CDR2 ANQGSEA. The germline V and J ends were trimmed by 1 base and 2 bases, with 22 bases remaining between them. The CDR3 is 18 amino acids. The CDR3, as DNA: TGCAGCGTTGAAGGACAGTCCAAACTAACTGGGGTCACAGATACGCAGTATTTT. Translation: CSVEGQSKLTGVTDTQYF.

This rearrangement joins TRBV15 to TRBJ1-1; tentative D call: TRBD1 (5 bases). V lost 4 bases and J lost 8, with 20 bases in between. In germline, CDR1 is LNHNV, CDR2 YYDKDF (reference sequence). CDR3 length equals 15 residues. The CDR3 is CATSKDRGRWGEAFF. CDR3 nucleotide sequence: TGTGCCACCAGCAAAGACCGGGGCCGATGGGGAGAAGCTTTCTTT.

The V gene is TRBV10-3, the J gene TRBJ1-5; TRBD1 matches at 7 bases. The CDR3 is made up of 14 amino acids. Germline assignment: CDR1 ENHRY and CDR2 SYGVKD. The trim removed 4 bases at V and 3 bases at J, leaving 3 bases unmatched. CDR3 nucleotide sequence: TGTGCCATCAGTGCAGGGGGTACCAATCAGCCCCAGCATTTT. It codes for CAISAGGTNQPQHF.

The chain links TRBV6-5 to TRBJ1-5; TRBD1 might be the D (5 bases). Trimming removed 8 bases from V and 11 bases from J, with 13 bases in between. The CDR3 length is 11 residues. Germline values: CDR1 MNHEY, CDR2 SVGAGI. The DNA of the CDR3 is TGTGCCAGCCTTGGGGCGGAAACCCAGCATTTT. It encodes CASLGAETQHF.

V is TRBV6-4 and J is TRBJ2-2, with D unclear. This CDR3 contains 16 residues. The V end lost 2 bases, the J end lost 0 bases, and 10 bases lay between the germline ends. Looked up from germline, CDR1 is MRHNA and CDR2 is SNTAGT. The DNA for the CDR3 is TGTGCCAGCAGTGACAAACGTTTAACGAACACCGGGGAGCTGTTTTTT. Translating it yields CASSDKRLTNTGELFF.

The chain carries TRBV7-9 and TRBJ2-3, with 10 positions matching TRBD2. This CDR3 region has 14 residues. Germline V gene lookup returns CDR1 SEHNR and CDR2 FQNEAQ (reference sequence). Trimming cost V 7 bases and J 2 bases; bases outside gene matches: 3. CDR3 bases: TGTGCCAGCAAAACTAGCGGGAACACAGATACGCAGTATTTT. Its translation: CASKTSGNTDTQYF.